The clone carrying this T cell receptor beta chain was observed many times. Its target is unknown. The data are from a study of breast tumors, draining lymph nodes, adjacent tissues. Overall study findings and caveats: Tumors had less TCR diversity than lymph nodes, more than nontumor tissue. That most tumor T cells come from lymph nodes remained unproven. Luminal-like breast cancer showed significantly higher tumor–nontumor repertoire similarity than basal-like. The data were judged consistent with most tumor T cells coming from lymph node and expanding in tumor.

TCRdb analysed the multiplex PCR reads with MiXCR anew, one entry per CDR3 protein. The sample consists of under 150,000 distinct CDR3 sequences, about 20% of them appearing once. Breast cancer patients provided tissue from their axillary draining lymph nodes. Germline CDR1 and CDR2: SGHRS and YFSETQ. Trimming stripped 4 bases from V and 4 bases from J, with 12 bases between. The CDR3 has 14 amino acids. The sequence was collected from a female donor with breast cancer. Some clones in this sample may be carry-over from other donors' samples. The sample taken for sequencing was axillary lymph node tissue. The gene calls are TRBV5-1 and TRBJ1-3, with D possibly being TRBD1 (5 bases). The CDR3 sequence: CASSRDGFGNTIYF. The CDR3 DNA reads TGCGCCAGCAGCCGGGACGGATTCGGAAACACCATATATTTT.